A selection of T cell receptor beta chains follows, all from one sample in a study of shared clonotypes between healthy human individuals. TCRdb's copy holds only in-frame clones and misses some; the assay was immunoSEQ multiplex PCR. The sample consists of over 1.5 million clones, 95% to 99% of them appearing once. Sequences were obtained from naive CD4+ T cells sorted from blood. The receptor source for this set is a man aged 25 to 40 in good health. Each CDR3 is given with its conserved first and last residue. Each record gives: J gene, clone size, V gene, D gene, CDR3 DNA, CDR3 protein. The D gene is left open where the match is weak. A clone size is listed for some rows: how often the clone was seen (once, few, many), or a class if it is expanded.

j_call: TRBJ1-1; clone_size: NA; v_call: TRBV5-1; d_call: TRBD1; cdr3_nt: TGCGCCAGCGGTGGGACAGGGGACTCTGAAGCTTTCTTT; cdr3_aa: CASGGTGDSEAFF
j_call: TRBJ2-7; clone_size: NA; v_call: TRBV29-1; d_call: NA; cdr3_nt: TGCAGCGTTGAACGCAGTTCCTACGAGCAGTACTTC; cdr3_aa: CSVERSSYEQYF
j_call: TRBJ1-5; clone_size: once; v_call: TRBV6-1; d_call: NA; cdr3_nt: TGTGCCAGCAGTGATGGCAATCAGCCCCAGCATTTT; cdr3_aa: CASSDGNQPQHF
j_call: TRBJ2-7; clone_size: NA; v_call: TRBV7-2; d_call: NA; cdr3_nt: TGTGCCAGCAGCGTAAACCAGCCAGGCTACGAGCAGTACTTC; cdr3_aa: CASSVNQPGYEQYF
j_call: TRBJ1-2; clone_size: NA; v_call: TRBV5-4; d_call: NA; cdr3_nt: TGTGCCAGCAGCTTGGTGGCCGGTGGAAACTATGGCTACACCTTC; cdr3_aa: CASSLVAGGNYGYTF
j_call: TRBJ1-2; clone_size: once; v_call: TRBV28; d_call: NA; cdr3_nt: TGTGCCAGCAGTCCTCCGGGACTAGATTATGGCTACACCTTC; cdr3_aa: CASSPPGLDYGYTF
j_call: TRBJ2-7; clone_size: NA; v_call: TRBV27; d_call: NA; cdr3_nt: TGTGCCAGCAGTCGCGGCGTTCCGTCCTACGAGCAGTACTTC; cdr3_aa: CASSRGVPSYEQYF
j_call: TRBJ1-3; clone_size: NA; v_call: TRBV13; d_call: TRBD1; cdr3_nt: TGTGCCAGCAGCAGGACAGGGGGCTTCTCTGGAAACACCATATATTTT; cdr3_aa: CASSRTGGFSGNTIYF
j_call: TRBJ1-2; clone_size: NA; v_call: TRBV28; d_call: NA; cdr3_nt: TGTGCCACCTCGGCGGCCGGCCGTAGCGGCTACACCTTC; cdr3_aa: CATSAAGRSGYTF
j_call: TRBJ2-1; clone_size: NA; v_call: TRBV9; d_call: NA; cdr3_nt: TGTGCCAGCAGCAAAACTGGGACGAGCTCCTACAATGAGCAGTTCTTC; cdr3_aa: CASSKTGTSSYNEQFF
j_call: TRBJ2-2; clone_size: NA; v_call: TRBV5-1; d_call: NA; cdr3_nt: TGCGCCAGCAGCTTGTACCGCACCGGGGAGCTGTTTTTT; cdr3_aa: CASSLYRTGELFF
j_call: TRBJ2-1; clone_size: NA; v_call: TRBV6-5; d_call: NA; cdr3_nt: TGTGCCAGCAGTTCTTCTTCCGCCAGCTCCTACAATGAGCAGTTCTTC; cdr3_aa: CASSSSSASSYNEQFF
j_call: TRBJ2-1; clone_size: NA; v_call: TRBV2; d_call: NA; cdr3_nt: TGTGCCAGCAGTGAACGGCCTAGTAATTTTGGGCAATTTTATGAGCAGTTCTTC; cdr3_aa: CASSERPSNFGQFYEQFF
j_call: TRBJ2-3; clone_size: NA; v_call: TRBV19; d_call: NA; cdr3_nt: TGTGCCAGTAGTCCCACACAGGGTCTCGCGGTGACGCAGTATTTT; cdr3_aa: CASSPTQGLAVTQYF
j_call: TRBJ2-2; clone_size: NA; v_call: TRBV5-4; d_call: TRBD2; cdr3_nt: TGTGCCAGCAGCCAAGCGGGAGGGAGCACCGGGGAGCTGTTTTTT; cdr3_aa: CASSQAGGSTGELFF
j_call: TRBJ2-5; clone_size: NA; v_call: TRBV6-6; d_call: NA; cdr3_nt: TGTGCAGCGAGAATCAAAGAGACCCAGTACTTC; cdr3_aa: CAARIKETQYF
j_call: TRBJ2-7; clone_size: NA; v_call: TRBV2; d_call: NA; cdr3_nt: TGTGCCAGCAGCGCAACAATAGCAGGGGACTCCTACGAGCAGTACTTC; cdr3_aa: CASSATIAGDSYEQYF
j_call: TRBJ2-7; clone_size: NA; v_call: TRBV6-1; d_call: NA; cdr3_nt: TGTGCCAGCAGTGTTCAAAGCGGGTTGTTCTACGAGCAGTACTTC; cdr3_aa: CASSVQSGLFYEQYF
j_call: TRBJ1-2; clone_size: NA; v_call: TRBV28; d_call: NA; cdr3_nt: TGTGCCAGCAGTTTCCCCGGGGGCTATGGCTACACCTTC; cdr3_aa: CASSFPGGYGYTF
j_call: TRBJ2-1; clone_size: NA; v_call: TRBV12-5; d_call: TRBD2; cdr3_nt: TGTGCTAGTGGTTTGGTACTAGCGGGCAACAATGAGCAGTTCTTC; cdr3_aa: CASGLVLAGNNEQFF
j_call: TRBJ2-7; clone_size: once; v_call: TRBV7-9; d_call: NA; cdr3_nt: TGTGCCAGCAGCTTCTCGGCGGCTACCTACGAGCAGTACTTC; cdr3_aa: CASSFSAATYEQYF
j_call: TRBJ2-7; clone_size: NA; v_call: TRBV7-2; d_call: NA; cdr3_nt: TGTGCCAGCAGTCCCTCGCAGGGGTCCTACGAGCAGTACTTC; cdr3_aa: CASSPSQGSYEQYF
j_call: TRBJ1-3; clone_size: NA; v_call: TRBV27; d_call: NA; cdr3_nt: TGTGCCAGCAGTTTGGGCGTGGTTGGAAACACCATATATTTT; cdr3_aa: CASSLGVVGNTIYF
j_call: TRBJ2-3; clone_size: NA; v_call: TRBV7-6; d_call: NA; cdr3_nt: TGTGCCAGCAGCTTATCTAGGTCTAGCACAGATACGCAGTATTTT; cdr3_aa: CASSLSRSSTDTQYF
j_call: TRBJ2-5; clone_size: NA; v_call: TRBV7-8; d_call: TRBD1; cdr3_nt: TGTGCCAGCAGCTCGGGACAGGGTGGGGAGACCCAGTACTTC; cdr3_aa: CASSSGQGGETQYF
j_call: TRBJ2-3; clone_size: NA; v_call: TRBV9; d_call: NA; cdr3_nt: TGTGCCAGCAGCGTAGCCAGCGCAGGCACGCAGTATTTT; cdr3_aa: CASSVASAGTQYF
j_call: TRBJ2-5; clone_size: NA; v_call: TRBV11-3; d_call: NA; cdr3_nt: TGTGCCAGCAGCCGACCGTACCAAGAGACCCAGTACTTC; cdr3_aa: CASSRPYQETQYF
j_call: TRBJ2-1; clone_size: NA; v_call: TRBV7-2; d_call: NA; cdr3_nt: TGTGCCAGCAGCTTAGGTGAGGGCCTCGAGCAGTTCTTC; cdr3_aa: CASSLGEGLEQFF
j_call: TRBJ1-1; clone_size: NA; v_call: TRBV7-8; d_call: NA; cdr3_nt: TGTGCCAGCAGCTTAGCGCGACACCTTATACTGAACACTGAAGCTTTCTTT; cdr3_aa: CASSLARHLILNTEAFF
j_call: TRBJ2-6; clone_size: NA; v_call: TRBV29-1; d_call: NA; cdr3_nt: TGCAGCGCTGCCACACCAAGCGGGCCTGGGGCCAACGTCCTGACTTTC; cdr3_aa: CSAATPSGPGANVLTF
j_call: TRBJ2-3; clone_size: NA; v_call: TRBV10-3; d_call: NA; cdr3_nt: TGTGCCATCAGTGAAAGGGCTCTCACAGATACGCAGTATTTT; cdr3_aa: CAISERALTDTQYF
j_call: TRBJ1-5; clone_size: NA; v_call: TRBV19; d_call: NA; cdr3_nt: TGTGCCAGTAGTATCCGGGACACCGATCAGCCCCAGCATTTT; cdr3_aa: CASSIRDTDQPQHF
j_call: TRBJ2-7; clone_size: NA; v_call: TRBV5-1; d_call: TRBD1; cdr3_nt: TGCGCCAGCAGCCCACCAGGGGGAGAAAAGCAGTACTTC; cdr3_aa: CASSPPGGEKQYF
j_call: TRBJ2-7; clone_size: NA; v_call: TRBV5-1; d_call: NA; cdr3_nt: TGCGCCAGCAGCTTGGGTGCGGGGATCTCCTACGAGCAGTACTTC; cdr3_aa: CASSLGAGISYEQYF
j_call: TRBJ2-7; clone_size: NA; v_call: TRBV28; d_call: NA; cdr3_nt: TGTGCCAGCAGTTTCAGGGCCCTTAACTCCTACGAGCAGTACTTC; cdr3_aa: CASSFRALNSYEQYF
j_call: TRBJ2-1; clone_size: NA; v_call: TRBV18; d_call: NA; cdr3_nt: TGTGCCAGCTCATCTTTGAGTGAGCAGTTCTTC; cdr3_aa: CASSSLSEQFF
j_call: TRBJ2-7; clone_size: NA; v_call: TRBV7-9; d_call: NA; cdr3_nt: TGTGCCAGCAGCTTAGCTGGACAAATCTACGAGCAGTACTTC; cdr3_aa: CASSLAGQIYEQYF
j_call: TRBJ2-1; clone_size: NA; v_call: TRBV6-5; d_call: TRBD2; cdr3_nt: TGTGCCACCCGGGGGGGAGGCTACAATGAGCAGTTCTTC; cdr3_aa: CATRGGGYNEQFF
j_call: TRBJ2-2; clone_size: NA; v_call: TRBV28; d_call: NA; cdr3_nt: TGTGCCAGCAGGGACCGGAACACCGGGGAGCTGTTTTTT; cdr3_aa: CASRDRNTGELFF
j_call: TRBJ2-7; clone_size: NA; v_call: TRBV10-3; d_call: TRBD2; cdr3_nt: TGTGCCATCAGTGGCGAGACTAGCGGGCGAACCTACGAGCAGTACTTC; cdr3_aa: CAISGETSGRTYEQYF
j_call: TRBJ1-3; clone_size: NA; v_call: TRBV18; d_call: NA; cdr3_nt: TGTGCCAGCTCAACAGGGTCTTCCTCTGGAAACACCATATATTTT; cdr3_aa: CASSTGSSSGNTIYF
j_call: TRBJ1-5; clone_size: NA; v_call: TRBV7-9; d_call: NA; cdr3_nt: TGTGCCAGCAGTTCGGACGGGTATCAGCCCCAGCATTTT; cdr3_aa: CASSSDGYQPQHF
j_call: TRBJ2-7; clone_size: NA; v_call: TRBV4-3; d_call: NA; cdr3_nt: TGCGCCAGCAGCCAAGAGACGGGACACTACTACGAGCAGTACTTC; cdr3_aa: CASSQETGHYYEQYF
j_call: TRBJ2-3; clone_size: NA; v_call: TRBV10-3; d_call: NA; cdr3_nt: TGTGCCATCAGTGATTGGGTGACAAACACAGATACGCAGTATTTT; cdr3_aa: CAISDWVTNTDTQYF
j_call: TRBJ2-7; clone_size: once; v_call: TRBV7-2; d_call: TRBD1; cdr3_nt: TGTGCCAGCACCCGGGACAGGGAGTGGATCGAGCAGTACTTC; cdr3_aa: CASTRDREWIEQYF